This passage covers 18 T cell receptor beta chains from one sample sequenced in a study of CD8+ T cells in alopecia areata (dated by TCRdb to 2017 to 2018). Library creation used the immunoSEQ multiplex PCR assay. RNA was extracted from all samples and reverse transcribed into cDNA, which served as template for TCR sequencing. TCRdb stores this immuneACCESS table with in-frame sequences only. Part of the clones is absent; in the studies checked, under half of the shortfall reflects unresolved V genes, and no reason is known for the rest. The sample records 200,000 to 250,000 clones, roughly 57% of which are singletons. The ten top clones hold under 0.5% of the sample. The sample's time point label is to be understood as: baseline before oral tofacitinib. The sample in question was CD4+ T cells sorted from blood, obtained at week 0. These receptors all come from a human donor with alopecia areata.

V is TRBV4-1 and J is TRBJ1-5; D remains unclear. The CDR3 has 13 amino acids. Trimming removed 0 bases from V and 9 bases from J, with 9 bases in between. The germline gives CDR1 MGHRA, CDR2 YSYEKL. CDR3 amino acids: CASSQESLLPQHF. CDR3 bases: TGCGCCAGCAGCCAAGAATCTCTGTTGCCCCAGCATTTT.

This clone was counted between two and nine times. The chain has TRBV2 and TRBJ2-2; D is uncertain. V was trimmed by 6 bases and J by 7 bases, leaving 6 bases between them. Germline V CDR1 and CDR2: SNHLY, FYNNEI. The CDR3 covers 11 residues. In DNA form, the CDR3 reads TGTGCCAGCAGGGCCGTCGGGGAGCTGTTTTTT. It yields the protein CASRAVGELFF.

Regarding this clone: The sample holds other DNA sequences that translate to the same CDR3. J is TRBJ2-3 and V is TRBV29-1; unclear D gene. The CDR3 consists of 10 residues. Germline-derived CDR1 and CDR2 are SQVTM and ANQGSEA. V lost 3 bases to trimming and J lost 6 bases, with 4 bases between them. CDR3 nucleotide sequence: TGCAGCGTTGATTCCGATACGCAGTATTTT. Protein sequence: CSVDSDTQYF.

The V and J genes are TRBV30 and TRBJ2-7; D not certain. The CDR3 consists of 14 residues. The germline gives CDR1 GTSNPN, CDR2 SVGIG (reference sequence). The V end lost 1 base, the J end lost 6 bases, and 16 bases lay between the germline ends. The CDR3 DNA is TGTGCCTGGAGTGAGAATTCGTTGGAATCCGAGCAGTACTTC. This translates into CAWSENSLESEQYF. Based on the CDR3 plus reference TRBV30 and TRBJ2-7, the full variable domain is SQTIHQWPATLVQPVGSPLSLECTVEGTSNPNLYWYRQAAGRGLQLLFYSVGIGQISSEVPQNLSASRPQDRQFILSSKKLLLSDSGFYLCAWSENSLESEQYFGPGTRLTVT.

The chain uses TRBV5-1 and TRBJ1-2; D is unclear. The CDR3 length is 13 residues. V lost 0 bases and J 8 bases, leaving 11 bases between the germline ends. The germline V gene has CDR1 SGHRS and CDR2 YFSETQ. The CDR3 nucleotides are TGCGCCAGCAGCTTGGCCGCGGGGTACGGCTACACCTTC. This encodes CASSLAAGYGYTF. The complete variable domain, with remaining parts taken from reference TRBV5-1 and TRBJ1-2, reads KAGVTQTPRYLIKTRGQQVTLSCSPISGHRSVSWYQQTPGQGLQFLFEYFSETQRNKGNFPGRFSGRQFSNSRSEMNVSTLELGDSALYLCASSLAAGYGYTFGSGTRLTVV.

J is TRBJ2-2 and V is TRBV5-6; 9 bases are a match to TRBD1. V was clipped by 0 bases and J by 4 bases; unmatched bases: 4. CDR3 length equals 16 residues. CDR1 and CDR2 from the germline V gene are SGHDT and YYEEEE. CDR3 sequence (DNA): TGTGCCAGCAGCTTGGAACAGGGGGCGTCCACCGGGGAGCTGTTTTTT. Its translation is CASSLEQGASTGELFF.

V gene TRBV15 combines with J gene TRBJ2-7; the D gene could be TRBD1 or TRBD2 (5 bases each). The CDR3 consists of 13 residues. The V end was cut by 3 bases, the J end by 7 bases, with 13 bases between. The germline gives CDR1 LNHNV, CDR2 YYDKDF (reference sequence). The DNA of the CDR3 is TGTGCCACCAGCAGCCGGGACCGAGGGGAGCAGTACTTC. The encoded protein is CATSSRDRGEQYF.

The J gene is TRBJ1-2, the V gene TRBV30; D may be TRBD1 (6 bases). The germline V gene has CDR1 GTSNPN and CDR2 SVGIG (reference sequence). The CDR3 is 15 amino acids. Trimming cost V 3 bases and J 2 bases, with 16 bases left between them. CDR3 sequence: CAWSRPETGNYGYTF. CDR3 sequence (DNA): TGTGCCTGGAGCCGACCAGAGACAGGAAACTATGGCTACACCTTC.

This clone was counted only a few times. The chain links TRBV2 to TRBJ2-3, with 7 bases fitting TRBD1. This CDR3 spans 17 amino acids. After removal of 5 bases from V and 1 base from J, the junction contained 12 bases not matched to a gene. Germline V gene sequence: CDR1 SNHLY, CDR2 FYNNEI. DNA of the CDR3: TGTGCCAGCAGTCGACAGGGACCGAGCATCGGCACAGATACGCAGTATTTT. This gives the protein CASSRQGPSIGTDTQYF.

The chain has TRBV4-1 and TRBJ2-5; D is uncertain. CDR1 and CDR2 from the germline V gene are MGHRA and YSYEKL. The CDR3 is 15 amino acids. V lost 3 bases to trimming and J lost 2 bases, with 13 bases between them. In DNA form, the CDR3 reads TGCGCCAGCAGCCAGAGGACGGAACATCAAGAGACCCAGTACTTC. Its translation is CASSQRTEHQETQYF.

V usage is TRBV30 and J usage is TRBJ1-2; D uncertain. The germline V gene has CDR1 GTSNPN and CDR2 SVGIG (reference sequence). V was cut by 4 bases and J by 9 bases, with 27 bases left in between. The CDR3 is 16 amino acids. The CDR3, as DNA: TGTGCCTGGACCGAGGCGAGTTCGTATACGAGATCGAGCTACACCTTC. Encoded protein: CAWTEASSYTRSSYTF.

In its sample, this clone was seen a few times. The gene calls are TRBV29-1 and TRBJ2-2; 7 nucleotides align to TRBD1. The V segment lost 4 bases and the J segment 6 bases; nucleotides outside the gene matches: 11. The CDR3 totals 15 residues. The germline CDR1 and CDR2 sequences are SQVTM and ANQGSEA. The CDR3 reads CSVGEAQGRPGELFF. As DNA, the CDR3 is TGCAGCGTTGGGGAAGCACAGGGGCGGCCCGGGGAGCTGTTTTTT.

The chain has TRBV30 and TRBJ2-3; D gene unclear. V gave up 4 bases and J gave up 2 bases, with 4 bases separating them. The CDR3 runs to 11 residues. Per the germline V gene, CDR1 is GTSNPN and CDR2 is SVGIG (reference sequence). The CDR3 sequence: CAWTLTDTQYF. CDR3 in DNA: TGTGCCTGGACCCTCACAGATACGCAGTATTTT. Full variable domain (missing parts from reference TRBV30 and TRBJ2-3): SQTIHQWPATLVQPVGSPLSLECTVEGTSNPNLYWYRQAAGRGLQLLFYSVGIGQISSEVPQNLSASRPQDRQFILSSKKLLLSDSGFYLCAWTLTDTQYFGPGTRLTVL.

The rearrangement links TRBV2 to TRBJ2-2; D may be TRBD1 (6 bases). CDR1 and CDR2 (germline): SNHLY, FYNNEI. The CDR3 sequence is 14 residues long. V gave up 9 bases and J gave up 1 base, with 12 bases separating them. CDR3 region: CARGMTGNTGELFF. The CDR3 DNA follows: TGTGCCAGGGGGATGACAGGGAACACCGGGGAGCTGTTTTTT.

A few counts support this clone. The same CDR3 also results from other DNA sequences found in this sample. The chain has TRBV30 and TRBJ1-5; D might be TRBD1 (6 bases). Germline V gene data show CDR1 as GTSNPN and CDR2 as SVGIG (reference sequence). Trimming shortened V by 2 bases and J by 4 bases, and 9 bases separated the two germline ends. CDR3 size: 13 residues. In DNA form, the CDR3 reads TGTGCCTGGAGTAGGCAGGGGAATCAGCCCCAGCATTTT. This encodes CAWSRQGNQPQHF.

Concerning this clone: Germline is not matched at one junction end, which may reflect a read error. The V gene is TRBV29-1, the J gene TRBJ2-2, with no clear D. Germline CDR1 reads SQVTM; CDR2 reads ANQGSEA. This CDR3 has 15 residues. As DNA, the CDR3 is TGCAGCGCTGAACCTCTCAACCGCAACACCGGGGAGCTGTTTTTT. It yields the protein CSAEPLNRNTGELFF.

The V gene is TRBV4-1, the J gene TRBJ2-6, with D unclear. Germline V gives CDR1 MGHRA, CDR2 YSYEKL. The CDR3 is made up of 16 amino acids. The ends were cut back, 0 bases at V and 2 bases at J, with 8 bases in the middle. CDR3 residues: CASSQDQVAGANVLTF. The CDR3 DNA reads TGCGCCAGCAGCCAAGACCAGGTTGCTGGGGCCAACGTCCTGACTTTC.

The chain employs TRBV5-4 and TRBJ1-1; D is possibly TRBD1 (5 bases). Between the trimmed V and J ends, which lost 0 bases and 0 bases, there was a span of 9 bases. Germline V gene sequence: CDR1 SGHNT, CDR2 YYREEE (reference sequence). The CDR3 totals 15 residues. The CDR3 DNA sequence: TGTGCCAGCAGCTTGGCGGGACGGCTGAACACTGAAGCTTTCTTT. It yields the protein CASSLAGRLNTEAFF.